Included here is one TCR beta chain sequence, with context. In the original processing: Nucleated cell number was recorded as an estimate derived from reference gene primer amplification. Repertoires were generated with immunoSEQ multiplex PCR, while TCRdb's copy carries only in-frame clones and drops some. Clone size and the V and J calls come from that table; the DNA yielded D and trimming. This sample carries approximately 500,000 clones, around 90% of them seen once, and the ten largest clones take 7.5% to 9%. Patients in Seattle were enrolled during active infection, then followed longitudinally. The CDR3 contains 14 residues. The ends were cut back, 3 bases at V and 9 bases at J, with 17 bases in the middle. Germline CDR1 reads LNHDA; CDR2 reads SQIVND (reference sequence). The data are from a study of blood T cell repertoires in COVID-19. About the study: Acute and convalescent COVID-19 samples came from the United States, Italy and Spain. Nucleic acid was either cDNA or gDNA, and it came from T cells, B-cell-depleted T cells, or PBMCs.

This sequence joins TRBV19 and TRBJ1-1; possible D gene TRBD1, 5 bases. The sequenced sample was peripheral blood. The clonotype was recovered from a woman aged 50 to 60 with COVID-19, enrolled during active disease. This chain's CDR3 is CASSIATGTLKAFF. DNA of the CDR3: TGTGCCAGTAGTATTGCGACCGGGACTCTAAAAGCTTTCTTT.